This T cell receptor (beta chain) was recorded in a study of shared clonotypes between healthy human individuals. Each cell subset's genomic DNA was divided evenly among several immunoSEQ plates. Authors' processing steps: ImmunoSEQ only sent back junction sequences with no quality scores, so filtering was done differently. TCRdb's copy holds only in-frame clones and misses some; the assay was immunoSEQ multiplex PCR. V, J and clone size reflect that table, while D and trimming were determined from the DNA. This sample carries fewer than 600,000 clones, roughly four fifths of them seen once, and the ten largest clones take 12%. Genomic DNA for unsorted samples, which was extracted with the QIAamp DNA Blood Mini kit, came from about 83 million PBMCs. The CDR3 length is 15 residues. Losses at the gene ends were 1 base for V and 0 bases for J; bases not matched to a gene: 0. Germline V gene sequence: CDR1 SGHVS, CDR2 FQNEAQ.

Comments on this clone: Antigen unknown.

Regarding the study as a whole: The donor pool, a small one, limited the genetic and exposure-history diversity represented.

The rearrangement joins TRBV7-8 to TRBJ1-5; 7 nucleotides align to TRBD1. Sequenced: PBMCs. This TCR came from a woman aged 40-49 years in good health. Some clones in this sample may be carry-over from other donors' samples. The CDR3 nucleotides are TGTGCCAGCAGCTTAGACAGGGGTAGCAATCAGCCCCAGCATTTT. Its translation is CASSLDRGSNQPQHF.